Reported below is one T cell receptor beta chain. Its antigen is as yet unknown. One end of the junction is discordant with germline, which a read error may explain. The data were obtained in a study of cytomegalovirus exposure and HLA in healthy donors. General study findings and limits: Roughly uniform sequencing depth across donors was assumed, possibly incorrectly. Whilst most TCR sequences proved rare, a subset of public TCRs occurred across many donors. Trimming of TCR beta V- and J-genes showed a link, identified in a later analysis, to a missense DCLRE1C variant.

CDR1 MNHNS and CDR2 SASEGT come from the germline V gene. The CDR3 totals 15 residues. The PCR ran on 60 Vbeta and 13 Jbeta primers. The protocol was immunoSEQ multiplex PCR, while the TCRdb copy is restricted to in-frame clones and leaves out a portion. The sample lists approximately 85,000 clones, 80% occurring once. Sequencing was performed on PBMCs. The source of this sequence is a man aged 50-59 years in good health and CMV-seropositive. The V and J genes are TRBV6-1 and TRBJ2-2; 9 bases fit TRBD1. The DNA of the CDR3 is TGTGCCAGCAGTGGGGGGACAGGGAGCACCGGGGAGCTGGTTTTT. It encodes CASSGGTGSTGELVF.